This T cell receptor (beta chain) was sequenced in a study of blood T cell repertoires in COVID-19 (TCRdb year 2020). At the level of the whole study: Collaborator samples came from the United States, Italy and Spain and covered acute and convalescent phases of COVID-19. The repertoires were made available in a free public database intended to serve as a resource for research on the immune response to SARS-CoV-2. Where available, HLA class I and class II types were taken from metadata supplied by the sample provider and were not determined by assay-based typing. The prospective study material was composed of cDNA or gDNA derived from T cells, B-cell-depleted T cells, or PBMCs. The samples were drawn from the first 160 participants of the ongoing ImmuneRACE study and from about 1,200 subjects provided by 6 global collaborators. Nearly every sample came with metadata listing a de-identified subject ID, COVID-19 status, age in years and sex. The dataset comprised deeply sampled blood TCRbeta repertoires from subjects exposed to, actively infected with, or recovered from COVID-19.

The immunoSEQ Assay, a bias-controlled multiplex PCR, was used to amplify TCRbeta CDR3 regions from genomic DNA. In the original analysis: The number of nucleated cells in each sample was estimated from the amplification of reference gene primers within the assay. Sequence reads were collapsed and filtered to measure the absolute abundance of every unique TCRbeta CDR3 rearrangement. For each sample, productive Simpson clonality was calculated as the square root of Simpson's diversity index over productive rearrangements. TCRdb carries this immuneACCESS record with in-frame sequences only. Its versions omit some clonotypes, under half of them owing to an unresolved V gene in the studies checked, with the rest unexplained. That table furnishes V, J and clone size, whereas the DNA furnished D and trimming. This sample comprises around 310,000 clones, nearly 90% of them detected only once. The ten most abundant clones make up almost 9.5% of the sample.

V is pruned by 7 bases and J by 1 base, leaving 13 bases of the junction without a gene match. In the germline V gene, CDR1 corresponds to SGDLS and CDR2 to YYNGEE. The CDR3 runs 16 amino acids, cysteine and phenylalanine included. Of the read, only the CDR3 DNA is kept; its 48 bases are in frame from base 1. In the prospective study, participants were about 18 to 100 years old, resided in 25 or so geographic areas of the United States, and were enrolled through a virtual design. Cohort assignment in the prospective study relied on participant-reported clinical history from a screening survey and a study questionnaire. For ImmuneRACE Cohort 3, a participant was defined as recovered based on two consecutive negative NP/OP PCR tests, clearance by a healthcare professional, or resolution of symptoms. Each participant in the prospective study had whole blood, serum and a nasopharyngeal or oropharyngeal swab collected by mobile phlebotomists. Over a 2-month period, participants in the prospective study had the option of providing additional blood draws and questionnaires. Before DNA extraction, blood samples from the prospective study were shipped at room temperature or frozen.

A word on this clone: Its binding antigen is unknown. Base qualities are not recorded, but no much larger clone differs from it by a single base.

Broad study findings and their caveats: Clinical and demographic metadata were provided uncurated, with the amount varying by source and participant.

The rearrangement joined TRBV9 to TRBJ1-1; 7 bases in the middle match TRBD1. The source material was PBMCs or T cells enriched from blood (not recorded which). This TCR came from a woman in her twenties or thirties who had recovered from COVID-19. The DNA is as follows: TGTGCCAGCTGGTGGGGGGTAGACAGGGAGAACACTGAAGCTTTCTTT. Translated, it gives CASWWGVDRENTEAFF.